Presented here are 9 T cell receptor beta chains from one specimen sequenced in a study of blood T cell repertoires in COVID-19. The method was immunoSEQ multiplex PCR; TCRdb's version includes in-frame clones alone and lacks a portion of them. In the table there are 200,000 to 300,000 clones, around 85% of which are singletons. The sequencing input was peripheral blood. The receptors originated from a woman aged 55-70 years with active or convalescent COVID-19.

The chain links TRBV5-5 to TRBJ2-7, with 9 positions matching TRBD2. CDR1 SGHKS and CDR2 YYEKEE come from the germline V gene (reference sequence). Unmatched junction bases numbered 9, after V lost 3 bases and J lost 5 bases. The CDR3 has 15 amino acids. As DNA, the CDR3 is TGTGCCAGCAGCTCCCTACCTAGCGGGGTCGACGAGCAGTACTTC. Residues: CASSSLPSGVDEQYF.

The CDR3 sequence is CASSPEQGRGSYEQYF. The DNA of the CDR3 is TGTGCCAGCTCACCGGAACAGGGTCGGGGCTCCTACGAGCAGTACTTC. This chain uses TRBV18 with TRBJ2-7, with a possible D match to TRBD1 (6 bases). CDR1 and CDR2 from the germline V gene are KGHSH and LQKENI. V lost 3 bases to trimming and J lost 0 bases, with 15 bases between them. The CDR3 loop spans 16 amino acids.

The J gene is TRBJ2-7, the V gene TRBV28; perhaps TRBD2 as D (5 bases). The germline gives CDR1 MDHEN, CDR2 SYDVKM. CDR3 length: 12 residues. Between the trimmed V and J ends, which lost 8 bases and 2 bases, there was a span of 10 bases. The CDR3: CASSEGTYEQYV. CDR3 in DNA: TGTGCCAGCTCTGAGGGCACCTACGAGCAGTACGTC.

This chain connects TRBV23-1 to TRBJ1-5; D call uncertain. TRBV23-1 has ORF status, its function being uncertain. V lost 2 bases and J lost 0, with 23 bases in between. CDR3 length: 20 amino acids. CDR3 sequence (DNA): TGCGCCAGCAGTCAAGAACTCCACATCCGGGAACGGATTAGCAATCAGCCCCAGCATTTT. This gives the protein CASSQELHIRERISNQPQHF.

This sequence joins TRBV19 and TRBJ1-2; 9 nucleotides agree with TRBD1. The CDR3 loop spans 14 amino acids. The V gene's germline CDR1 is LNHDA and CDR2 SQIVND (reference sequence). Trimming cost V 7 bases and J 3 bases; bases outside gene matches: 6. The CDR3 DNA sequence: TGTGCCAGTACCTTGGACAGGGGTGACTATGGCTACACCTTC. Translating it yields CASTLDRGDYGYTF. Variable domain in full (rest from reference TRBV19 and TRBJ1-2): DGGITQSPKYLFRKEGQNVTLSCEQNLNHDAMYWYRQDPGQGLRLIYYSQIVNDFQKGDIAEGYSVSREKKESFPLTVTSAQKNPTAFYLCASTLDRGDYGYTFGSGTRLTVV.

CDR3 sequence: CANIPWEQGRPNSPLHF. CDR3 coding DNA: TGTGCCAACATACCGTGGGAACAGGGGAGACCTAATTCACCCCTCCACTTT. This chain links TRBV5-3 with TRBJ1-6, with TRBD1 identical over 7 bases. TRBV5-3 belongs to the ORF category, with a function that is uncertain. The CDR3 consists of 17 residues. The J segment lost 6 bases and the V segment lost 9 bases, leaving 18 bases of the junction unmatched.

The genes are TRBV5-4 and TRBJ2-2; 7 bases match TRBD2. The CDR3 has 13 amino acids. Unmatched junction bases numbered 5, after V lost 7 bases and J lost 5 bases. Germline loops: CDR1 SGHNT, CDR2 YYREEE (reference sequence). CDR3 nucleotide sequence: TGTGCCAGCTTTAAAGCGGGAACCGGGGAGCTGTTTTTT. Protein sequence: CASFKAGTGELFF.

This clone was detected only a few times. CDR3: CASSPLGGEQFF. The CDR3 DNA sequence: TGTGCCAGCAGTCCTCTAGGGGGTGAGCAGTTCTTC. The gene calls are TRBV3-1 (or the pseudogene TRBV3-2) and TRBJ2-1; weak D call: TRBD1 (6 bases). CDR3 size: 12 residues. From germline, CDR1 is LGHDT and CDR2 YNNKEL (reference sequence). The V gene lost 6 bases and the J gene lost 9 bases, with 12 bases spanning the gap.

The genes are TRBV18 and TRBJ2-1; D might be TRBD2 (6 bases). The germline V gene encodes CDR1 KGHSH and CDR2 LQKENI. The CDR3 covers 16 residues. Trimming pared 4 bases from V and 0 bases from J, leaving 13 bases between. The CDR3 region is CASSRAGGRSYNEQFF. CDR3 coding DNA: TGTGCCAGCTCACGGGCCGGGGGACGCTCCTACAATGAGCAGTTCTTC.